A selection of T cell receptor beta chains follows, all from one sample in a study of CD8+CD57+ T cells in acquired aplastic anemia. Each CDR3 protein gets one entry after TCRdb re-called the reads with MiXCR. The table includes some 200,000 distinct CDR3 sequences, under 55% detected once. The specimen sequenced was sorted CD4+, CD8+, or CD8+CD57+ T cells (not recorded which) from PBMCs. These receptor sequences come from a human donor with aplastic anemia. Both conserved end residues are part of each CDR3. The D gene is left open where the match is weak. A clone size is listed for some rows: how often the clone was seen (once, few, many), or a class if it is expanded.

clone size: NA; D gene: TRBD1; V gene: TRBV2; J gene: TRBJ1-1; CDR3 protein: CAGREQGRYTEAFF; CDR3 DNA: TGTGCCGGCAGAGAACAGGGGCGCTACACTGAAGCTTTCTTT
clone size: many; D gene: TRBD2; V gene: TRBV7-9; J gene: TRBJ2-2; CDR3 protein: CASSLDRLAGRGGELFF; CDR3 DNA: TGTGCCAGCAGCTTAGACCGACTAGCGGGACGGGGCGGGGAGCTGTTTTTT
clone size: NA; D gene: NA; V gene: TRBV10-3; J gene: TRBJ2-7; CDR3 protein: CAISESSDPYEQYF; CDR3 DNA: TGTGCCATCAGTGAGTCCTCCGACCCCTACGAGCAGTACTTC
clone size: few; D gene: NA; V gene: TRBV2; J gene: TRBJ2-5; CDR3 protein: CASKARLGTETQYF; CDR3 DNA: TGTGCCAGCAAGGCGAGGTTGGGGACAGAGACCCAGTACTTC
clone size: NA; D gene: NA; V gene: TRBV29-1; J gene: TRBJ2-5; CDR3 protein: CSAPSIGLRETQYF; CDR3 DNA: TGCAGCGCCCCCTCAATTGGCTTACGAGAGACCCAGTACTTC
clone size: many; D gene: TRBD2; V gene: TRBV6-1; J gene: TRBJ2-2; CDR3 protein: CASRRTSEGTGELFF; CDR3 DNA: TGTGCCAGCAGGAGGACTAGCGAGGGCACCGGGGAGCTGTTTTTT
clone size: NA; D gene: NA; V gene: TRBV10-3; J gene: TRBJ2-5; CDR3 protein: CAISDQQETQYF; CDR3 DNA: TGTGCCATCAGTGACCAGCAAGAGACCCAGTACTTC
clone size: NA; D gene: NA; V gene: TRBV11-2; J gene: TRBJ2-3; CDR3 protein: CASSWDPRWGTDTQYF; CDR3 DNA: TGTGCCAGCAGCTGGGACCCTCGATGGGGCACAGATACGCAGTATTTT
clone size: NA; D gene: TRBD1; V gene: TRBV2; J gene: TRBJ1-2; CDR3 protein: CASRDRGTYGYTF; CDR3 DNA: TGTGCCAGCAGGGACAGGGGGACCTATGGCTACACCTTC
clone size: few; D gene: NA; V gene: TRBV30; J gene: TRBJ2-1; CDR3 protein: CAWSEGRGPYQFF; CDR3 DNA: TGTGCCTGGAGTGAGGGGCGGGGGCCCTATCAGTTCTTC
clone size: NA; D gene: NA; V gene: TRBV19; J gene: TRBJ1-1; CDR3 protein: CASSTGQYMNTEAFF; CDR3 DNA: TGTGCCAGTAGTACCGGACAGTACATGAACACTGAAGCTTTCTTT
clone size: many; D gene: TRBD2; V gene: TRBV11-2; J gene: TRBJ2-7; CDR3 protein: CASSLPGLAHEQYF; CDR3 DNA: TGTGCCAGCAGCCTTCCGGGACTAGCCCACGAGCAGTACTTC
clone size: many; D gene: NA; V gene: TRBV2; J gene: TRBJ2-1; CDR3 protein: CASSRSLGQANEQFF; CDR3 DNA: TGTGCCAGCAGCCGATCCCTCGGGCAGGCAAATGAGCAGTTCTTC
clone size: many; D gene: NA; V gene: TRBV20-1; J gene: TRBJ2-5; CDR3 protein: CSAGTNKETQYF; CDR3 DNA: TGCAGTGCCGGGACAAATAAAGAGACCCAGTACTTC
clone size: few; D gene: NA; V gene: TRBV7-8; J gene: TRBJ2-6; CDR3 protein: CASSQAGAYVLTF; CDR3 DNA: TGCGCCAGCAGCCAAGCAGGGGCCTACGTCCTGACTTTC
clone size: NA; D gene: TRBD1; V gene: TRBV20-1; J gene: TRBJ2-3; CDR3 protein: CSARVGTGGTDTQYF; CDR3 DNA: TGCAGTGCTAGAGTTGGGACAGGGGGCACAGATACGCAGTATTTT
clone size: NA; D gene: NA; V gene: TRBV4-1; J gene: TRBJ1-1; CDR3 protein: CASSQVKVVGRDTEAFF; CDR3 DNA: TGCGCCAGCAGCCAAGTGAAAGTGGTCGGCAGGGACACTGAAGCTTTCTTT
clone size: NA; D gene: NA; V gene: TRBV2; J gene: TRBJ2-7; CDR3 protein: CASSEPGEGSYEQYF; CDR3 DNA: TGTGCCAGCAGTGAACCAGGGGAGGGGTCCTACGAGCAGTACTTC
clone size: NA; D gene: NA; V gene: TRBV4-1; J gene: TRBJ2-5; CDR3 protein: CASRETGQTQYF; CDR3 DNA: TGCGCCAGCAGGGAAACCGGACAGACCCAGTACTTC
clone size: NA; D gene: NA; V gene: TRBV7-2; J gene: TRBJ1-2; CDR3 protein: CASSLGEANYGYTF; CDR3 DNA: TGTGCCAGCAGCTTAGGTGAAGCCAACTATGGCTACACCTTC
clone size: many; D gene: TRBD2; V gene: TRBV7-6; J gene: TRBJ2-2; CDR3 protein: CASSFRLAGEGTGELFF; CDR3 DNA: TGTGCCAGCAGCTTCCGGCTAGCGGGAGAGGGCACCGGGGAGCTGTTTTTT
clone size: NA; D gene: TRBD2; V gene: TRBV25-1; J gene: TRBJ2-1; CDR3 protein: CASKTSGSHNEQFF; CDR3 DNA: TGTGCCAGCAAGACTAGCGGCTCACACAATGAGCAGTTCTTC
clone size: NA; D gene: NA; V gene: TRBV6-1; J gene: TRBJ2-5; CDR3 protein: CASGAQGPARATQYF; CDR3 DNA: TGTGCCAGCGGGGCCCAAGGGCCAGCAAGAGCGACCCAGTACTTC
clone size: NA; D gene: NA; V gene: TRBV7-6; J gene: TRBJ2-1; CDR3 protein: CASSLAGGPDEQFF; CDR3 DNA: TGTGCCAGCAGCTTAGCGGGGGGGCCGGATGAGCAGTTCTTC
clone size: NA; D gene: TRBD1; V gene: TRBV30; J gene: TRBJ1-1; CDR3 protein: CAWRTKGQGRTEAFF; CDR3 DNA: TGTGCCTGGAGGACTAAGGGACAGGGGAGGACTGAAGCTTTCTTT
clone size: NA; D gene: NA; V gene: TRBV30; J gene: TRBJ2-7; CDR3 protein: CALSLGAAEQYF; CDR3 DNA: TGTGCCCTTTCCCTGGGAGCAGCGGAGCAGTACTTC
clone size: many; D gene: NA; V gene: TRBV2; J gene: TRBJ1-1; CDR3 protein: CASSQSRRTEAFF; CDR3 DNA: TGTGCCAGCAGTCAATCCAGGCGAACTGAAGCTTTCTTT
clone size: NA; D gene: TRBD2; V gene: TRBV25-1; J gene: TRBJ2-7; CDR3 protein: CASSPLGTSGSTHEQYF; CDR3 DNA: TGTGCCAGCAGTCCCCTCGGGACTAGCGGGAGTACCCACGAGCAGTACTTC
clone size: NA; D gene: NA; V gene: TRBV6-1; J gene: TRBJ1-2; CDR3 protein: CVSSNTGPGGYTF; CDR3 DNA: TGTGTCAGCAGTAATACAGGGCCTGGCGGCTACACCTTC
clone size: many; D gene: NA; V gene: TRBV10-3; J gene: TRBJ1-1; CDR3 protein: CAISESTGLDTEAFF; CDR3 DNA: TGTGCCATCAGTGAGTCTACAGGGTTGGACACTGAAGCTTTCTTT
clone size: many; D gene: NA; V gene: TRBV2; J gene: TRBJ1-5; CDR3 protein: CASSETGGVTNQPQHF; CDR3 DNA: TGTGCCAGCAGTGAAACAGGAGGAGTTACCAATCAGCCCCAGCATTTT
clone size: NA; D gene: TRBD2; V gene: TRBV5-5; J gene: TRBJ2-5; CDR3 protein: CASSRGGVGETQYF; CDR3 DNA: TGTGCCAGCAGCCGCGGGGGAGTTGGAGAGACCCAGTACTTC
clone size: many; D gene: NA; V gene: TRBV12-3/TRBV12-4; J gene: TRBJ1-1; CDR3 protein: CASSSQTRNTEAFF; CDR3 DNA: TGTGCCAGCAGTTCCCAAACCCGGAACACTGAAGCTTTCTTT
clone size: NA; D gene: NA; V gene: TRBV2; J gene: TRBJ2-5; CDR3 protein: CASSDPAETQYF; CDR3 DNA: TGTGCCAGCAGTGACCCTGCTGAGACCCAGTACTTC
clone size: NA; D gene: NA; V gene: TRBV2; J gene: TRBJ1-1; CDR3 protein: CASRPDGAEAFF; CDR3 DNA: TGTGCCAGCCGCCCTGATGGGGCTGAAGCTTTCTTT
clone size: NA; D gene: TRBD2; V gene: TRBV2; J gene: TRBJ2-5; CDR3 protein: CAGTNGLAPRTQYF; CDR3 DNA: TGTGCCGGAACTAATGGACTAGCACCGAGGACCCAGTACTTC
clone size: NA; D gene: TRBD2; V gene: TRBV7-2; J gene: TRBJ2-7; CDR3 protein: CASSLLRGGAYEQYF; CDR3 DNA: TGTGCCAGCAGCTTGCTACGGGGGGGTGCCTACGAGCAGTACTTC
clone size: NA; D gene: TRBD1; V gene: TRBV25-1; J gene: TRBJ2-1; CDR3 protein: CASSATTGTGIYNEQFF; CDR3 DNA: TGTGCCAGCAGTGCTACGACCGGGACAGGGATCTACAATGAGCAGTTCTTC
clone size: NA; D gene: NA; V gene: TRBV19; J gene: TRBJ2-5; CDR3 protein: CAAGEETQYF; CDR3 DNA: TGTGCCGCCGGAGAAGAGACCCAGTACTTC
clone size: NA; D gene: NA; V gene: TRBV10-3; J gene: TRBJ1-2; CDR3 protein: CAISQPGSRTTRGYTF; CDR3 DNA: TGTGCCATCAGTCAACCCGGAAGCAGAACTACGAGGGGCTACACCTTC
clone size: few; D gene: NA; V gene: TRBV25-1; J gene: TRBJ1-1; CDR3 protein: CASSEYPLDRVNTEAFF; CDR3 DNA: TGTGCCAGCAGTGAATATCCTTTGGACAGAGTGAACACTGAAGCTTTCTTT
clone size: many; D gene: NA; V gene: TRBV20-1; J gene: TRBJ1-1; CDR3 protein: CSAPDRLPEAFF; CDR3 DNA: TGCAGTGCGCCCGACAGGTTACCTGAAGCTTTCTTT
clone size: few; D gene: NA; V gene: TRBV18; J gene: TRBJ2-6; CDR3 protein: CASRQASGANVLTF; CDR3 DNA: TGTGCCAGCCGCCAAGCCTCTGGGGCCAACGTCCTGACTTTC
clone size: NA; D gene: NA; V gene: TRBV19; J gene: TRBJ1-2; CDR3 protein: CASSIAGIYGYTF; CDR3 DNA: TGTGCCAGTAGTATAGCAGGCATCTATGGCTACACCTTC
clone size: many; D gene: NA; V gene: TRBV12-3/TRBV12-4; J gene: TRBJ1-1; CDR3 protein: CASSLALGMGLPAFF; CDR3 DNA: TGTGCCAGCAGTCTGGCCCTTGGGATGGGACTCCCAGCTTTCTTT
clone size: NA; D gene: NA; V gene: TRBV10-3; J gene: TRBJ2-6; CDR3 protein: CAIRGLTF; CDR3 DNA: TGTGCCATCAGAGGACTGACTTTC
clone size: NA; D gene: NA; V gene: TRBV10-1; J gene: TRBJ2-3; CDR3 protein: CASSESRQVSADTQYF; CDR3 DNA: TGCGCCAGCAGTGAGTCGCGGCAGGTGTCCGCAGATACGCAGTATTTT
clone size: NA; D gene: NA; V gene: TRBV14; J gene: TRBJ1-4; CDR3 protein: CASSRGRGEKLFF; CDR3 DNA: TGTGCCAGCAGCCGAGGGCGCGGCGAAAAACTGTTTTTT
clone size: NA; D gene: NA; V gene: TRBV20-1; J gene: TRBJ2-5; CDR3 protein: CSAREPGSEWETQYF; CDR3 DNA: TGCAGTGCTAGAGAACCCGGGTCCGAGTGGGAGACCCAGTACTTC
clone size: NA; D gene: NA; V gene: TRBV14; J gene: TRBJ2-5; CDR3 protein: CASSQLQGGEQYF; CDR3 DNA: TGTGCCAGCAGCCAGCTCCAGGGTGGGGAGCAGTACTTC
clone size: many; D gene: TRBD2; V gene: TRBV6-4; J gene: TRBJ2-1; CDR3 protein: CASKGTSGSHEQFF; CDR3 DNA: TGTGCCAGCAAAGGGACTAGCGGGAGCCATGAGCAGTTCTTC
clone size: NA; D gene: NA; V gene: TRBV19; J gene: TRBJ1-1; CDR3 protein: CASSIGGHLNTEAFF; CDR3 DNA: TGTGCCAGTAGTATAGGGGGACACCTGAACACTGAAGCTTTCTTT
clone size: many; D gene: TRBD1; V gene: TRBV6-5; J gene: TRBJ1-1; CDR3 protein: CASSYPRQGLNTEAFF; CDR3 DNA: TGTGCCAGCAGTTACCCCCGACAGGGTTTGAACACTGAAGCTTTCTTT
clone size: many; D gene: NA; V gene: TRBV6-1; J gene: TRBJ1-3; CDR3 protein: CASSTLPVSGNTIYF; CDR3 DNA: TGTGCCAGCAGTACCCTACCGGTCTCTGGAAACACCATATATTTT
clone size: once; D gene: NA; V gene: TRBV19; J gene: TRBJ2-5; CDR3 protein: CASSMGAAKFLETQYF; CDR3 DNA: TGTGCCAGTAGTATGGGGGCAGCAAAGTTTTTAGAGACCCAGTACTTC
clone size: NA; D gene: TRBD2; V gene: TRBV2; J gene: TRBJ2-1; CDR3 protein: CASSRSGRAYNEQFF; CDR3 DNA: TGTGCCAGCAGCCGGAGCGGGAGGGCTTACAATGAGCAGTTCTTC